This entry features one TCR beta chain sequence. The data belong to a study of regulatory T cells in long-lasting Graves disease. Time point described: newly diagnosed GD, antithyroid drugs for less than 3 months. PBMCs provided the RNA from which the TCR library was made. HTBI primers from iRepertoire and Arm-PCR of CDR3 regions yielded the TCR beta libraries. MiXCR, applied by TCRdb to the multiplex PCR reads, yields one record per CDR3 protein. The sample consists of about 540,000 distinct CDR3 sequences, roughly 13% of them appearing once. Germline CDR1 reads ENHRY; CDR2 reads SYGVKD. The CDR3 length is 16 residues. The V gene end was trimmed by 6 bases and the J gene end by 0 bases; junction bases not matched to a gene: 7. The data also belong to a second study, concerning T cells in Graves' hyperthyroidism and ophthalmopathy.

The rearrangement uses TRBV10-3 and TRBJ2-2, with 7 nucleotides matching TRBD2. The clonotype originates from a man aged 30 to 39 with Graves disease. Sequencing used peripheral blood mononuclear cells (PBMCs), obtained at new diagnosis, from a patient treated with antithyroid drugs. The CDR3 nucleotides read TGTGCCATCAGCCTAACTAGCGATGCGAACACCGGGGAGCTGTTTTTT. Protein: CAISLTSDANTGELFF.